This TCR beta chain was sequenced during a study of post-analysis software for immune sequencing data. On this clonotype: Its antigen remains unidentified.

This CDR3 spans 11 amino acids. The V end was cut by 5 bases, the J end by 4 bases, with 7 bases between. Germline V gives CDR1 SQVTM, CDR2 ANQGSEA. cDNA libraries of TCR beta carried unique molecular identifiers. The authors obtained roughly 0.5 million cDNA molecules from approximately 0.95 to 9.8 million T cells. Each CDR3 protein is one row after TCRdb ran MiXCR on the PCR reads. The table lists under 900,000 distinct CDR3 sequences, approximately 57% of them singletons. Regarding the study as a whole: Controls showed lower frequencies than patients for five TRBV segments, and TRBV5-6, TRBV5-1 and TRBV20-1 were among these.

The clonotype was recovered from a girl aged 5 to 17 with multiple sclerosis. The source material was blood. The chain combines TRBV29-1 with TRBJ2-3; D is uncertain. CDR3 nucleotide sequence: TGCAGCGTTAGATGGCCAGATACGCAGTATTTT. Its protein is CSVRWPDTQYF.